This T cell receptor (beta chain) was obtained from a study of blood T cell repertoires in COVID-19. Turning to the study itself: Acute-phase and convalescent COVID-19 samples originated in the United States, Italy and Spain.

Individuals aged about 18 to 89 years were recruited from 24 US areas. Participant reports of clinical history set cohort assignment. Generated by immunoSEQ multiplex PCR, the TCRdb table keeps only in-frame clones and is missing some. The sample consists of approximately 400,000 clones, 80% to 95% of them appearing once. CDR1 is SGHTA and CDR2 is FQGNSA in the germline V gene. Trimming took 3 bases from V and 0 from J, leaving 7 bases between them. This CDR3 has 14 amino acids. The source material was PBMCs or T cells enriched from blood (not recorded which). The sequence was collected from a middle-aged woman who had been exposed to COVID-19. The V gene is TRBV7-2, the J gene TRBJ2-3; D might be TRBD2 (5 bases). The CDR3 coding sequence is TGTGCCAGCAGCTTTGGCGGGAGCACAGATACGCAGTATTTT. Its protein is CASSFGGSTDTQYF. The variable domain in full, with the rest retrieved from reference TRBV7-2 and TRBJ2-3, is GAGVSQSPSNKVTEKGKDVELRCDPISGHTALYWYRQSLGQGLEFLIYFQGNSAPDKSGLPSDRFSAERTGGSVSTLTIQRTQQEDSAVYLCASSFGGSTDTQYFGPGTRLTVL.